This T cell receptor beta chain was profiled in a study of spatial heterogeneity in lung cancer. Overall study context: Combinations of a unique TCR and a UMI were tallied in raw reads, and on average each appeared more than ten times. Findings and limits, study-wide: Ubiquitous expanded tumor TCRs were seen in blood more at resection than at follow-up.

Time point meaning: sample taken at primary tumor resection. Whole RNA came from tumor, nontumor lung or frozen PBMC and was sequenced without being sorted. The donors, fewer than 90 patients with untreated early-stage non-small cell lung cancer, provided the samples. Every molecule of TCR cDNA had its own unique molecular identifier. Each CDR3 protein is one row after TCRdb ran MiXCR on the 5' RACE reads. The sample carries about 48,000 distinct CDR3 sequences, less than 6% recorded once. This clonotype came up many times. What it binds is not known. V was clipped by 3 bases and J by 5 bases, with 14 bases between them. There are 14 residues in the CDR3. The V gene's germline CDR1 is SGDLS and CDR2 YYNGEE.

The sample here was PBMCs, taken at surgery. V gene TRBV9 combines with J gene TRBJ2-5, with D perhaps matching TRBD2 (6 bases). The sequence came from a male donor with early-stage non-small cell lung cancer. CDR3 sequence reads: CASSDVYGGETQYF. CDR3 nucleotides: TGTGCCAGCAGCGACGTCTACGGAGGGGAGACCCAGTACTTC. The whole variable domain, remainder taken from reference TRBV9 and TRBJ2-5, is DSGVTQTPKHLITATGQRVTLRCSPRSGDLSVYWYQQSLDQGLQFLIQYYNGEERAKGNILERFSAQQFPDLHSELNLSSLELGDSALYFCASSDVYGGETQYFGPGTRLLVL.